The T cell receptor (beta chain) described here comes from a study of cytomegalovirus exposure and HLA in healthy donors. Study-level results: Specificity for CMV antigens was confirmed in vitro for three of the CMV-associated chains.

As concerns this clone: Its antigen is still unknown. At one end, the junction sequence differs from germline, possibly due to a read error.

Germline CDR1 MNHNS, CDR2 SASEGT. This CDR3 region has 13 residues. The PCR contained 60 Vbeta and 13 Jbeta primers. Method: immunoSEQ multiplex PCR; TCRdb's copy keeps in-frame clones and lacks some. This sample has around 110,000 clones, with around 74% found just once. The TCR sequence derives from a man younger than 40 in good health and CMV-seropositive. V and J are TRBV6-1 and TRBJ1-6, with D uncertain. The material sequenced was PBMCs. Written as DNA, the CDR3 is TGTGCCAGCAGTGTACGTATATCTTCACCCCTCCACTTC. Protein: CASSVRISSPLHF.